Given below is one T cell receptor beta chain in context. Its antigen remains unidentified. Other nucleotide sequences in the sample specify the same CDR3. The data derive from a study of cytomegalovirus exposure and HLA in healthy donors. Findings and caveats of the study: According to the study, 160 or so TCR beta chains were cytomegalovirus-associated. Reports state that TCR beta sequences accurately predicted most subjects' HLA-A and HLA-B alleles.

V lost 5 bases to trimming and J lost 5 bases, with 9 bases between them. The CDR3 loop spans 12 amino acids. Germline V gene data show CDR1 as SGHTA and CDR2 as FQGTGA. PCR employed 60 Vbeta and 13 Jbeta primers. Here immunoSEQ multiplex PCR was the method, and the copy in TCRdb shows in-frame clones only, minus some. In the table there are roughly 190,000 clones, 70% to 80% of which are singletons. J is TRBJ1-1 and V is TRBV7-3, with a possible D match to TRBD1 (5 bases). The sequence came from a woman between 25 and 40 years old in good health and CMV-seropositive. The sequenced material came from PBMCs. CDR3 bases: TGTGCCAGCAGCGCGCAGGGAACTGAAGCTTTCTTT. Protein product: CASSAQGTEAFF.